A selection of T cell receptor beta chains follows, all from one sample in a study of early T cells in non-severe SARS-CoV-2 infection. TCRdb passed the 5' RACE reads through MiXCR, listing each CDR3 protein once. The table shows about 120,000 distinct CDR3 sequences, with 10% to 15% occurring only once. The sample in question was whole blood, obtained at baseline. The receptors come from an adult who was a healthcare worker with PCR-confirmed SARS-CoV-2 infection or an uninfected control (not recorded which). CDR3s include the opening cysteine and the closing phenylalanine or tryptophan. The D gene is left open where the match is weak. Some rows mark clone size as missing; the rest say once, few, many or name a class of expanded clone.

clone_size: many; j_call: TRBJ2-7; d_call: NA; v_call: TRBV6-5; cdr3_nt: TGTGCCAGCAGCCCTAGCAGTTCAGGGATGATGTACGAGCAGTACTTC; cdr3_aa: CASSPSSSGMMYEQYF
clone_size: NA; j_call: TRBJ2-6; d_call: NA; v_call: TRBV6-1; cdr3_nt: TGTGCCAGCAGTGCCGTCCACCGGGGGGCCAACGTCCTGACTTTC; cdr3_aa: CASSAVHRGANVLTF
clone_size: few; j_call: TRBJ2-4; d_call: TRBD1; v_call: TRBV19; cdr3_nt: TGTGCCAGTAGGGCGGACAGGGACGCAAAAAACATTCAGTACTTC; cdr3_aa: CASRADRDAKNIQYF
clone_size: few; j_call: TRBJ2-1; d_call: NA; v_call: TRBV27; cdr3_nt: TGTGCCAGCGCGAAACAGAGTGATGAGTTCTTC; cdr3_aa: CASAKQSDEFF
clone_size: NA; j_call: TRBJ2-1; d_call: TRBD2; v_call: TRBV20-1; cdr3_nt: TGCAGTGCTAGAGACCCCGGGACTAGCGATGAGCAGTTCTTC; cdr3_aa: CSARDPGTSDEQFF
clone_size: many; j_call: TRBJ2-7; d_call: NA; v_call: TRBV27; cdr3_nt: TGTGCCACCCGTACCGACCCCTTGAGCTCCTACGAGCAGTACTTC; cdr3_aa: CATRTDPLSSYEQYF
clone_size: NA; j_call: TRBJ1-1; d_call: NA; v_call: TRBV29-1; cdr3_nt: TGCAGCGCTGGGACAACTTTGAACACTGAAGCTTTCTTT; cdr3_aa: CSAGTTLNTEAFF
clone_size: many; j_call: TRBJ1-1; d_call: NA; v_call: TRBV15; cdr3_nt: TGTGCCACCACCCGGACGGTGAACACTGAAGCTTTCTTT; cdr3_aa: CATTRTVNTEAFF
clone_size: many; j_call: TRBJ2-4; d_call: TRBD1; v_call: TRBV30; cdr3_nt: TGTGCCTGCCGACAGGGTAAAAACATTCAGTACTTC; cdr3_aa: CACRQGKNIQYF
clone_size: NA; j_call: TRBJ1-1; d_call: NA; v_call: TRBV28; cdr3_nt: TGTGCCAGCAGTTTAACCGACAGGTCTTTAGCTTTCTTT; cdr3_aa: CASSLTDRSLAFF
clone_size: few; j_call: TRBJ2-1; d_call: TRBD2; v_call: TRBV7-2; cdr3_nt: TGTGCCAGCAGCTTAGAACTAGCGAACTACAATGAGCAGTTCTTC; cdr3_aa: CASSLELANYNEQFF
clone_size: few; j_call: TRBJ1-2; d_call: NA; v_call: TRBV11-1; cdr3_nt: TGTGCCAGCAGCCCAGCCGCAAACTATGGCTACACCTTC; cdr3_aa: CASSPAANYGYTF
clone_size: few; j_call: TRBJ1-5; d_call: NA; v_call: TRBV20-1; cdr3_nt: TGCAGTGCTAGTAGCTGGGGCGAAGTAGACAATCAGCCCCAGCATTTT; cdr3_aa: CSASSWGEVDNQPQHF
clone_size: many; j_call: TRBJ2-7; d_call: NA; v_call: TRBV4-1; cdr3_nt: TGCGCCAGCAGCCAAGAAGGCAGGTCCTACGAGCAGTACTTC; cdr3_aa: CASSQEGRSYEQYF
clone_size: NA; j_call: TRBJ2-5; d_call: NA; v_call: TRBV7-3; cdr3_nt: TGTGCCAGCAGTCCTAGCTCGGGGGTCGGAGAGACCCAGTACTTC; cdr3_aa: CASSPSSGVGETQYF
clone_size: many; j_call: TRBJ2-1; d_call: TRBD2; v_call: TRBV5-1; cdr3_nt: TGCGCCAGCAGCGCGGGACTAGAGGTCGCTGAGCAGTTCTTC; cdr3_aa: CASSAGLEVAEQFF
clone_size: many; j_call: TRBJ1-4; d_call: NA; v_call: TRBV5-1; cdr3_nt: TGCGCCAGCAGCTTGTCGACGCCTGCAACTAATGAAAAACTGTTTTTT; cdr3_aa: CASSLSTPATNEKLFF
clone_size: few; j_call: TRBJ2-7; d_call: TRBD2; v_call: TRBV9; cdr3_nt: TGTGCCAGCAGCGTAGAACAAGCGGGGGGCGAGCAGTACTTC; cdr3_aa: CASSVEQAGGEQYF
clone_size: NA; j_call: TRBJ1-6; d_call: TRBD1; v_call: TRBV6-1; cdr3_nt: TGTGCCAGCAGTGACTTACAGGGGGCGCGTTCACCCCTCCACTTT; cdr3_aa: CASSDLQGARSPLHF
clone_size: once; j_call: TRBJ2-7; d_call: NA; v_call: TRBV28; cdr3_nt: TGTGCCAGCAACCCCGCCGTAGTGGCCCACGAGCAGTACTTC; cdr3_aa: CASNPAVVAHEQYF
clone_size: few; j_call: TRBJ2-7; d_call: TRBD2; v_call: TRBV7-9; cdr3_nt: TGTGCCAGCAGCCTAGAGGTTGCGGGGGGCTGGGAGCAGTACTTC; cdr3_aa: CASSLEVAGGWEQYF
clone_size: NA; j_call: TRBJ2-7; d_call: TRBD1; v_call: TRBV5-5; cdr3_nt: TGTGCCAGCAGCTCACAATCTGCGGACAGGGCCTACGAGCAGTACTTC; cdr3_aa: CASSSQSADRAYEQYF